This TCR beta chain was recorded in a study of T cells in Graves' hyperthyroidism and ophthalmopathy. Turning to the study itself: Before treatment of any kind, peripheral blood was taken at initial diagnosis.

Graves' hyperthyroidism was deemed stable given no ophthalmopathy progression within 18 months. Study-level points and caveats: In the blood, most expanded thyroid clonotypes above 0.001 appeared as well. Ophthalmopathy was identified by the model a median about 6 months ahead of onset.

Researchers amplified the TCR beta CDR3 regions from RNA transcripts. First-round RT-PCR of the TCR CDR3 relied on the HTBI primer set. A single record per CDR3 protein comes from TCRdb applying MiXCR to the multiplex PCR reads. In the table there are roughly 700,000 distinct CDR3 sequences, approximately 15% of which are singletons. The CDR3 length is 14 residues. The germline V gene encodes CDR1 MNHEY and CDR2 SVGEGT. Trimming removed 2 bases from V and 4 bases from J, with 9 bases in between. Notes on this clonotype: As yet, its antigen is unknown.

This clonotype originated in a man aged 50-60 years with Graves' hyperthyroidism. The chain uses TRBV6-2 or TRBV6-3 and TRBJ2-1; D remains unclear. Source material: blood. The CDR3 nucleotides are TGTGCCAGCAGTTACGGGCCGTTTTACAATGAGCAGTTCTTC. Protein: CASSYGPFYNEQFF.